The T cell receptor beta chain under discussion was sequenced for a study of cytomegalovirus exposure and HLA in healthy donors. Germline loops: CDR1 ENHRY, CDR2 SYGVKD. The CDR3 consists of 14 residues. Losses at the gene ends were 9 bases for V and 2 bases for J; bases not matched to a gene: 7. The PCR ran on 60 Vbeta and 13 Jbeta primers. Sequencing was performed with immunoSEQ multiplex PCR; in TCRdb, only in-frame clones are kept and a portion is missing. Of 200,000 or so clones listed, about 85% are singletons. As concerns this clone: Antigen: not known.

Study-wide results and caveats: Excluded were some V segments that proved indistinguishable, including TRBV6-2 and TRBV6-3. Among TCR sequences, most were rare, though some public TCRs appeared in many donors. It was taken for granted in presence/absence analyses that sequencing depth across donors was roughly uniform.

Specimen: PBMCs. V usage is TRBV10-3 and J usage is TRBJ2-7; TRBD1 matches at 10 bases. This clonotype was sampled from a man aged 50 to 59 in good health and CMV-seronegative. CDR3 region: CAIRSGTGAYEQYF. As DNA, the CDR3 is TGTGCCATTCGCTCAGGGACAGGGGCCTACGAGCAGTACTTC.